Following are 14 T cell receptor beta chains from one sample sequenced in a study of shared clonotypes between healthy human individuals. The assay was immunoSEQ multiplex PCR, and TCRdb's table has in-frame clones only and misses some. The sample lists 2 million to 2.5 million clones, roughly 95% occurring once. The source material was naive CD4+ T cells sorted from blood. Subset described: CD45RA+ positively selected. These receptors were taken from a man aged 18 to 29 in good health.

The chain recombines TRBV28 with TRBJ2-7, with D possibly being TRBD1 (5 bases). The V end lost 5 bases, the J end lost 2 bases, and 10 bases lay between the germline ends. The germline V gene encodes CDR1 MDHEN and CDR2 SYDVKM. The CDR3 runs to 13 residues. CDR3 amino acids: CASSKTVTYEQYF. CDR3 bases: TGTGCCAGCAGTAAGACAGTTACCTACGAGCAGTACTTC. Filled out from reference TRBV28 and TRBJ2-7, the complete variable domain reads DVKVTQSSRYLVKRTGEKVFLECVQDMDHENMFWYRQDPGLGLRLIYFSYDVKMKEKGDIPEGYSVSREKKERFSLILESASTNQTSMYLCASSKTVTYEQYFGPGTRLTVT.

This CDR3 is CASGPGTGLSYEQYF. CDR3 DNA sequence: TGTGCCAGCGGTCCCGGGACGGGGTTATCCTACGAGCAGTACTTC. The chain employs TRBV6-1 and TRBJ2-7, with D tentatively TRBD1 or TRBD2 (5 bases each). The CDR3 runs to 15 residues. Between the trimmed V and J ends, which lost 8 bases and 1 base, there was a span of 18 bases. Germline lookup yields CDR1 MNHNS and CDR2 SASEGT.

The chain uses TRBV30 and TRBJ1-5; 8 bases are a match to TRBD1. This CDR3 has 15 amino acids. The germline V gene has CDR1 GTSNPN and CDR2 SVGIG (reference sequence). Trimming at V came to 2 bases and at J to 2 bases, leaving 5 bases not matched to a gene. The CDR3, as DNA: TGTGCCTGGAGTTCGGACAGGGTTGGCAATCAGCCCCAGCATTTT. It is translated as CAWSSDRVGNQPQHF.

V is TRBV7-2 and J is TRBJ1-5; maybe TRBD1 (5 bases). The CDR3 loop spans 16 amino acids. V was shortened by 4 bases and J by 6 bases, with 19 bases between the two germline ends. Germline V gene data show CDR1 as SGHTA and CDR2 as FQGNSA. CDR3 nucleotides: TGTGCCAGCAGCTCGCTGGGTCCGGGGGTGAGTCAGCCCCAGCATTTT. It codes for CASSSLGPGVSQPQHF.

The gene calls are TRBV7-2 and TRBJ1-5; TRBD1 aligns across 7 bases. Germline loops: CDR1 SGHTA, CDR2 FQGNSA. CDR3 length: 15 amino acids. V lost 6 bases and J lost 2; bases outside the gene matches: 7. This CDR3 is CASSLTGDGNQPQHF. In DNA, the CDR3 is TGTGCCAGCAGTTTAACAGGGGACGGCAATCAGCCCCAGCATTTT.

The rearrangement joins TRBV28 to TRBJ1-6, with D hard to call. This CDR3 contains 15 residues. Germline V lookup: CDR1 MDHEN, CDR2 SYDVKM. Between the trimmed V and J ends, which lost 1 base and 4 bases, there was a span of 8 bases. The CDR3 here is CASSLSEGYNSPLHF. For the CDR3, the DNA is TGTGCCAGCAGTTTATCTGAAGGGTATAATTCACCCCTCCACTTT.

Here the CDR3 reads CASGGLGVTDTQYF. The CDR3 nucleotides are TGTGCCAGCGGGGGACTAGGGGTCACAGATACGCAGTATTTT. The V gene is TRBV6-5, the J gene TRBJ2-3, with 8 positions matching TRBD2. Germline V gene data show CDR1 as MNHEY and CDR2 as SVGAGI. The CDR3 covers 14 residues. Trimming removed 8 bases from V and 2 bases from J; junction bases left unmatched: 6.

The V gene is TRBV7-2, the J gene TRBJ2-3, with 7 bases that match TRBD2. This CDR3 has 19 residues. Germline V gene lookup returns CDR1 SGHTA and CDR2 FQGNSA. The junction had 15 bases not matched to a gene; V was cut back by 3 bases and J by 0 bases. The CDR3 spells CASSFGGAGMRTSTDTQYF. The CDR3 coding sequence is TGTGCCAGCAGCTTTGGTGGAGCGGGGATGAGAACGAGCACAGATACGCAGTATTTT. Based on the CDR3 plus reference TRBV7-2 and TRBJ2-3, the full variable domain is GAGVSQSPSNKVTEKGKDVELRCDPISGHTALYWYRQSLGQGLEFLIYFQGNSAPDKSGLPSDRFSAERTGGSVSTLTIQRTQQEDSAVYLCASSFGGAGMRTSTDTQYFGPGTRLTVL.

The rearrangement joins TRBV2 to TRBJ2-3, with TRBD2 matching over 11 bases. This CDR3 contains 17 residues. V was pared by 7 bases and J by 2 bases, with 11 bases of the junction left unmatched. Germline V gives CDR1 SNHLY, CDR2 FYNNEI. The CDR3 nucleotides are TGTGCCAGCATTCGACAGACTAGCGGGGCCGCCACAGATACGCAGTATTTT. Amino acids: CASIRQTSGAATDTQYF.

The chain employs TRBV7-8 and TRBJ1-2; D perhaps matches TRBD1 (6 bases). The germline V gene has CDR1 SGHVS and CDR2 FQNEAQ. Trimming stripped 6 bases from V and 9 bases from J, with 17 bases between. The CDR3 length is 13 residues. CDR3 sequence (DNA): TGTGCCAGCAGTTTTCAGGGGCTCTGGAGCTACACCTTC. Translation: CASSFQGLWSYTF.

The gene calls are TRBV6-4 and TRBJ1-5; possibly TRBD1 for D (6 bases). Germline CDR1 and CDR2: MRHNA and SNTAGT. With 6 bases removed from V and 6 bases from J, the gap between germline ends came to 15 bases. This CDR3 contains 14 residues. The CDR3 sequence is CASSLKGGSQPQHF. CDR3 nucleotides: TGTGCCAGCAGCCTAAAGGGGGGTAGTCAGCCCCAGCATTTT.

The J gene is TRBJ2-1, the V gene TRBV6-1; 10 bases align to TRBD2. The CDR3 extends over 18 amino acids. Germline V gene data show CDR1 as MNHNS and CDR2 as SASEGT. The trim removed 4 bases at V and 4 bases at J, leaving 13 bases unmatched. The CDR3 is CASSVLQNTAGGYNEQFF. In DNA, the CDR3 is TGTGCCAGCAGTGTTCTACAAAACACAGCGGGAGGGTACAATGAGCAGTTCTTC.

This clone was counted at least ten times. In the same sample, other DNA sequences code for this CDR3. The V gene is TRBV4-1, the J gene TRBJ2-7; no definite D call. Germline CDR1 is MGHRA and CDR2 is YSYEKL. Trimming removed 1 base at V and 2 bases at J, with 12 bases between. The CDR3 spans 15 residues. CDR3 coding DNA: TGCGCCAGCAGCCAAGTGGCCCTTCTCCCCTACGAGCAGTACTTC. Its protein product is CASSQVALLPYEQYF.

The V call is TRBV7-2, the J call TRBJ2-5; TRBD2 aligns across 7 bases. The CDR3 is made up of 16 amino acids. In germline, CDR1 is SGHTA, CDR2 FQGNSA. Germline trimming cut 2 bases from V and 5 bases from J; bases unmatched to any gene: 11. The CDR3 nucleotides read TGTGCCAGCAGCTTAACCATACTAGCGTTTGGGGAGACCCAGTACTTC. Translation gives CASSLTILAFGETQYF.